The source of this T cell receptor (beta chain) is a study of T cells after yellow fever vaccination. General study points: Weaker in magnitude, the secondary response showed a faster peak on day 5 versus 15.

This clonotype was recorded many times. The antigen is not known. TCRdb recomputed calls from the 5' RACE reads with MiXCR, one row per CDR3 protein. Among 200,000 to 300,000 distinct CDR3 sequences listed, about 7% were seen once. Germline CDR1 and CDR2: MDHEN and SYDVKM. V shed 6 bases, J shed 8 bases, and the junction held 10 bases outside the gene matches. The CDR3 length is 15 residues. The chain carries TRBV28 and TRBJ2-3; TRBD2 matches 11 bases. The receptor was derived from a man under 40 who received the YFV17D yellow fever vaccine. Material: CD4+ T cells sorted from PBMCs, obtained on the day of the yellow fever booster vaccination. CDR3 coding DNA: TGTGCCAGCAGACCGACTAGCGGGGCTTCGGGTACGCAGTATTTT. This translates into CASRPTSGASGTQYF.